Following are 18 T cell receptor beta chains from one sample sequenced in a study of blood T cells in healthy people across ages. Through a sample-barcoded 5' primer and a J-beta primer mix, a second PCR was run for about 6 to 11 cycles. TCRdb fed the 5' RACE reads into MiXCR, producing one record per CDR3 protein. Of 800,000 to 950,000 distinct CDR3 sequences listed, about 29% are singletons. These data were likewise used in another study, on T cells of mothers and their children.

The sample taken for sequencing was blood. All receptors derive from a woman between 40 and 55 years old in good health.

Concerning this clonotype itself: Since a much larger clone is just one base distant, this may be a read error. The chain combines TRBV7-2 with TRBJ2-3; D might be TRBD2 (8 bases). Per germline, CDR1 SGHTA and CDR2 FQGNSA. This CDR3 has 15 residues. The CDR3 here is CASSSQERGTDAQYF. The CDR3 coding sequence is TGTGCCAGCTCCTCACAAGAGCGGGGGACAGATGCGCAGTATTTT.

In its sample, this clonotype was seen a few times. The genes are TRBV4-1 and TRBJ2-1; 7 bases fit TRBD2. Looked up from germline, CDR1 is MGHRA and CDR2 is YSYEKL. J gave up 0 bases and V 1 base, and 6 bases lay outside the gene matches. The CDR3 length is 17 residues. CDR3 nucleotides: TGCGCCAGCAGCCAAGCCGGGGGGTCAAGCTCCTACAATGAGCAGTTCTTC. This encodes CASSQAGGSSSYNEQFF.

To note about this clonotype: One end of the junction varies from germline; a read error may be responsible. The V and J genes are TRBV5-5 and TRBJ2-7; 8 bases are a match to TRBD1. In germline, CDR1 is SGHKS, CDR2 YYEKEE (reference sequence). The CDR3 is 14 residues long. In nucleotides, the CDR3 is TGCGCCAGCAGCTGGACGGACAGGGCTTACGAGCAGTACTTC. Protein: CASSWTDRAYEQYF.

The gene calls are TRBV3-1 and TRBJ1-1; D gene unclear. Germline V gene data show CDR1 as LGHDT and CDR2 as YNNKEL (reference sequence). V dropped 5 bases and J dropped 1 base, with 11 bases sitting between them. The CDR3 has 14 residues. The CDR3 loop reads CASSAQQWNTEAFF. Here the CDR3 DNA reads TGTGCCAGCAGCGCACAACAGTGGAACACTGAAGCTTTCTTT.

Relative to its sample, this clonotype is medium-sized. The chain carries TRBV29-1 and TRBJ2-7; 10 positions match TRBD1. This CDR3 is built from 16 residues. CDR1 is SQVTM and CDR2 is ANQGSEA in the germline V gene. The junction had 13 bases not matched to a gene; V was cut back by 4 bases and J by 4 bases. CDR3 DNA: TGCAGCGTTGGGCCCATAGCCGGACAGGGGGGATACGAGCAGTACTTC. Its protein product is CSVGPIAGQGGYEQYF.

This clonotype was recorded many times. The CDR3 DNA reads as TGTGCCAGCAGTCTACTGGGAGAAGCTTTCTTT. This gives the protein CASSLLGEAFF. The chain has TRBV12-3 or TRBV12-4 and TRBJ1-1; D gene unclear. The CDR3 spans 11 residues. The V end lost 5 bases, the J end lost 8 bases, and 9 bases lay between the germline ends.

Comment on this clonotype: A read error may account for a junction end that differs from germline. The CDR3: CASSLSPGASGETQYF. The CDR3 DNA reads TGCGCCAGCAGCTTAAGCCCGGGGGCGAGTGGAGAGACCCAGTACTTC. The chain uses TRBV7-2 and TRBJ2-5, with D possibly being TRBD1 or TRBD2 (6 bases each). CDR1 is SGHTA, CDR2 FQGNSA, per germline. This CDR3 region has 16 residues.

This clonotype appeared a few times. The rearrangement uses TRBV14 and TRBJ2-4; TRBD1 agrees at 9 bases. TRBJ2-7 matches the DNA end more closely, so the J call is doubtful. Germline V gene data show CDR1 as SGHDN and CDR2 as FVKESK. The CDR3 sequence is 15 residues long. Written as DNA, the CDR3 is TGTGCCAGCAGCCGTTCGATGGGACAGGGAGGCGAGCAGTACTTC. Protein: CASSRSMGQGGEQYF.

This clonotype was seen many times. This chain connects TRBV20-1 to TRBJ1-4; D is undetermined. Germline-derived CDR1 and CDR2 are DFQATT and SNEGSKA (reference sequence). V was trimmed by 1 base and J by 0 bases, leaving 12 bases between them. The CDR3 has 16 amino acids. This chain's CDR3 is CSARGPSFATNEKLFF. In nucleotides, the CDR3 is TGCAGTGCTAGAGGGCCAAGCTTTGCAACTAATGAAAAACTGTTTTTT.

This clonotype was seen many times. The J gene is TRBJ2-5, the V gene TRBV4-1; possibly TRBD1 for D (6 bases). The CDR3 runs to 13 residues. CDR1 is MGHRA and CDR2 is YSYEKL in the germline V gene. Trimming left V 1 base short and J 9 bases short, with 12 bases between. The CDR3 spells CASSQGGRTPQYF. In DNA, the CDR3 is TGCGCCAGCAGCCAAGGGGGGCGTACTCCCCAGTACTTC.

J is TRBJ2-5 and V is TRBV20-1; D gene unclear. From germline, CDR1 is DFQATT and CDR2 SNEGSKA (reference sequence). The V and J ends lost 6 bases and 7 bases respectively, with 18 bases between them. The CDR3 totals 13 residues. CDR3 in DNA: TGCAGTGCCGAGACCCAACCCTCTTTGACCCAGTACTTC. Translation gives CSAETQPSLTQYF.

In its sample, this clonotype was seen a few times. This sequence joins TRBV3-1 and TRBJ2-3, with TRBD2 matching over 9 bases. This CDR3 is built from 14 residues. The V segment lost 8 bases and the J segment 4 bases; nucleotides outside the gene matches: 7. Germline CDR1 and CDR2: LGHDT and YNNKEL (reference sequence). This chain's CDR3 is CASGLAGTADTQYF. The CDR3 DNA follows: TGTGCCAGCGGGCTAGCGGGGACGGCAGATACGCAGTATTTT.

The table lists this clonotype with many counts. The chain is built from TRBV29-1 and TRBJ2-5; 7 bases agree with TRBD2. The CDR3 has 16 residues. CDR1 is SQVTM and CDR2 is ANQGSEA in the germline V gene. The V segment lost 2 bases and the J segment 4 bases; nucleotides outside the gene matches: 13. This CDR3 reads CSVELGGVQGGETQYF. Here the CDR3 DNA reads TGCAGCGTTGAATTGGGGGGGGTGCAGGGAGGAGAGACCCAGTACTTC.

The DNA of the CDR3 is TGCAGTGCTAGAGATCTAGTTTCGGGCGGCGAGCAGTACTTC. This gives the protein CSARDLVSGGEQYF. This chain uses TRBV20-1 with TRBJ2-7, with no clear D. The CDR3 length is 14 residues. Deletions cut 0 bases from V and 6 bases from J, with 15 bases between. Germline V CDR1 and CDR2: DFQATT, SNEGSKA (reference sequence).

Here the CDR3 DNA reads TGTGCCAGCAGTTTGTCCAGCGGAGACTCCAATGAGCAGTTCTTC. It encodes CASSLSSGDSNEQFF. J is TRBJ2-1 and V is TRBV12-3 or TRBV12-4, with D tentatively TRBD2 (5 bases). The V end lost 3 bases, the J end lost 6 bases, and 15 bases lay between the germline ends. The CDR3 extends over 15 amino acids.

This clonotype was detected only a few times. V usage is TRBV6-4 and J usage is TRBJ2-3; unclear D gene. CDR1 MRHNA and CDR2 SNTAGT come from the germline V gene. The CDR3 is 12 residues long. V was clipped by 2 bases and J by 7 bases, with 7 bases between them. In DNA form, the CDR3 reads TGTGCCAGCAGTGACGGTGGAAATACGCAGTATTTT. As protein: CASSDGGNTQYF.

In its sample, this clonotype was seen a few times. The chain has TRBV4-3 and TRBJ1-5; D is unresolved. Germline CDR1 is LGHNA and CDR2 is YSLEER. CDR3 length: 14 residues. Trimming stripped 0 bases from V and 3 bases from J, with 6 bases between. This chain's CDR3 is CASSQDSVNQPQHF. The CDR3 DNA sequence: TGCGCCAGCAGCCAAGATTCTGTCAATCAGCCCCAGCATTTT.

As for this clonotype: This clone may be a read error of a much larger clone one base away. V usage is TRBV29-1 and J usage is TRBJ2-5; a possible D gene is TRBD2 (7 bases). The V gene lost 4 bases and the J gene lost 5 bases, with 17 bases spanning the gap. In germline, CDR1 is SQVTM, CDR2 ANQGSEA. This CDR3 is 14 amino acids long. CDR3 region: CSVARWGGGETQYF. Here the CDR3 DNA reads TGCAGCGTTGCTCGGTGGGGGGGCGGGGAGACCCAGTACTTC.